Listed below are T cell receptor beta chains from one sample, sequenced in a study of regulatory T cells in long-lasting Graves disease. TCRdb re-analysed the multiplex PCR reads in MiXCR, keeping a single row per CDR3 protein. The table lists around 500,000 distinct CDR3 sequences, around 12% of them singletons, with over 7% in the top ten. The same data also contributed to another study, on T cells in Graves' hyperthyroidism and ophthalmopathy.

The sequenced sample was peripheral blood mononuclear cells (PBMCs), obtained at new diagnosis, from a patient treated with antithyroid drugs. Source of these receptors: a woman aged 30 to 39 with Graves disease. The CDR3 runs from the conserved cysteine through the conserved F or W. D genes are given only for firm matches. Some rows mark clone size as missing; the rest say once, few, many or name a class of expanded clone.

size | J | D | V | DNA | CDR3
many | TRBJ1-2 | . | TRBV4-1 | TGCGCCAGCAGCCAATCGTCGGGAAAAAGAAACAGCGAAGCTAACTATGGCTACACCTTC | CASSQSSGKRNSEANYGYTF
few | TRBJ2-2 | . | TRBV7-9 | TGTGCCAGCAGCTTACCTTGGATAACCGGGGGGCTGTTTTTT | CASSLPWITGGLFF
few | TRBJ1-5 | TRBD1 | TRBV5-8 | TGTGCCAGCAGCTTGGGACAGGGGGTCAGCAATCAGCCCCAGCATTTT | CASSLGQGVSNQPQHF
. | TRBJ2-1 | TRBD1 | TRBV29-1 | TGCAGCGTGCGGGGGACAGGGGGCGCTTTCTCCAATGAGCAGTCCTTC | CSVRGTGGAFSNEQSF
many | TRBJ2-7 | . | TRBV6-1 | TGTGCCAGCAGTAGAAGATTAGAAGATGACTACGAGCAGTACTTC | CASSRRLEDDYEQYF
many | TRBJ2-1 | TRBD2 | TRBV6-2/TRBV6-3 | TGTGCCAGCAGTGGGTCTAGCGGAAACTACAATGAGCAGTTCTTC | CASSGSSGNYNEQFF
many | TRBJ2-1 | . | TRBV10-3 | TGTGCCATCAGTGAAAAAGCGCGAGAGCAGTTCTTC | CAISEKAREQFF
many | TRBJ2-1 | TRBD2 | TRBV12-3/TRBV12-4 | TGTGCCAGCAGTACTAGCGGGAGCGGTGAGCAGTTCTTC | CASSTSGSGEQFF
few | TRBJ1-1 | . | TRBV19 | TGTGCCAGTAGTATACGTAACTATGTATTTTCGGGGGTCGACTTT | CASSIRNYVFSGVDF
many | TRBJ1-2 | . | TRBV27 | TGTGCCAGCAGGGGGGCGGCAGCTAAGCATTCCTATGGCTACACCTTC | CASRGAAAKHSYGYTF
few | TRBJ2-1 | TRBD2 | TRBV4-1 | TGCGCCAGCAGGCCAACACTGCGGGAGGGATCCTACAATGAGCAGTTCTTC | CASRPTLREGSYNEQFF
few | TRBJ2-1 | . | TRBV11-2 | TGTGCCAGCAGCTTAGACATGTGGGAGGATGAGCAGTTCTTC | CASSLDMWEDEQFF
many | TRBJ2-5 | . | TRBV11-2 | TGTGCCAGCAGCCCCGCCCAGTACTTC | CASSPAQYF
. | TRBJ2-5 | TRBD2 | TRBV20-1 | TGCAGTGCCAATCGGGAGGGCGGGGAGACCCAGTACTTC | CSANREGGETQYF
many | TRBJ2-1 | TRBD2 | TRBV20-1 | TGCAGTGCTAGTCCTAGCGGGATCGACAATGAGCAGTTCTTC | CSASPSGIDNEQFF
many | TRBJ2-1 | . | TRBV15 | TGTGCCACCAGCAGAGATCGAGGAGGAGGGACCAATGAGCAGTTCTTC | CATSRDRGGGTNEQFF
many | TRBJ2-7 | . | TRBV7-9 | TGTGCCAGCAGCTTAGCTAGCGACTACACCTACGAGCAGTACTTC | CASSLASDYTYEQYF
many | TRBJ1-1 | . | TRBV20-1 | TGCAGTGCCCGGAGGGAGGACATGAACACTGAAGCTTTCTTT | CSARREDMNTEAFF
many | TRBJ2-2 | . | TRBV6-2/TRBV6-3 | TGTGCCAGCAGTTACGAGAGCACCGGGGAGCTGTTTTTT | CASSYESTGELFF
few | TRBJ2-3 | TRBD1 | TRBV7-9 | TGTGCCAGCAGCATGGACAGGAGGAGCACAGATACGCAGTATTTT | CASSMDRRSTDTQYF
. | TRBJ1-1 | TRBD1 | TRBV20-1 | TGCAGTGCTAGAGTGGCCGGGACAGGGAACACTGAAGCTTTCTTT | CSARVAGTGNTEAFF
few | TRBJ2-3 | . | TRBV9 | TGTGCCAGCAGCCCCACTTCCCATGATGGTACGCAGTATTTT | CASSPTSHDGTQYF
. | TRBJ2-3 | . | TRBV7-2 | TGTGCCAGCAGCTTAGCCCCGACTAGTAGGCAGTTATATACGCAGTATTTT | CASSLAPTSRQLYTQYF